The source of this T cell receptor beta chain is a study of early T cells in non-severe SARS-CoV-2 infection. Background on the study: Sequencing of unsorted whole blood was done on bulk RNA, leaving chains unpaired. Notes on the study in general: VDJdb matching skewed toward anti-spike CD8 responses, missing private and CD4 specificities.

In germline, CDR1 is LGHNA, CDR2 YNFKEQ. The CDR3 spans 19 residues. The J segment lost 4 bases and the V segment lost 1 base, leaving 17 bases of the junction unmatched. This clonotype was counted at least ten times. The target antigen is unknown. Individual cDNA molecules were tagged with unique molecular identifiers, the study reported. TCRdb passed the 5' RACE reads through MiXCR, listing each CDR3 protein once. The data contain tens of thousands of distinct CDR3 sequences, 15% to 18% of them singletons. This chain connects TRBV4-2 to TRBJ1-2; 8 nucleotides line up with TRBD1. This TCR derives from an adult who was a healthcare worker with PCR-confirmed SARS-CoV-2 infection or an uninfected control (not recorded which). The sample taken for sequencing was whole blood. The CDR3: CASSQAISVWGQETYGYTF. The CDR3 region has the DNA TGTGCCAGCAGCCAAGCGATTAGCGTCTGGGGACAGGAGACCTATGGCTACACCTTC.